The present T cell receptor (beta chain) was sequenced within a study of shared clonotypes between healthy human individuals. Every donor was a Caucasian adult from Nashville, Tennessee. This CDR3 spans 18 amino acids. The V segment lost 4 bases and the J segment 4 bases; nucleotides outside the gene matches: 12. Germline CDR1 SGHRS, CDR2 YFSETQ. Clones were sequenced by immunoSEQ multiplex PCR, and TCRdb holds only the in-frame ones, with some missing. The table has roughly 2.2 million clones, 85% to 95% seen once. The TCR was taken from a man between 18 and 29 years old in good health. Some clones in this sample may be carry-over from other donors' samples. This sequence joins TRBV5-1 and TRBJ2-1, with 12 bases aligning to TRBD2. The sample taken for sequencing was naive CD4+ T cells from PBMCs. As to subset: CD45RA+ positively selected. This chain's CDR3 is CASSQPRGGTSGYNEQFF. The CDR3 region has the DNA TGCGCCAGCAGCCAACCTCGGGGCGGGACTAGCGGGTACAATGAGCAGTTCTTC.